This is a list of T cell receptor beta chains from one sample in a study of shared clonotypes between healthy human individuals. Assay used: immunoSEQ multiplex PCR; TCRdb lists only in-frame clones, some missing. The sample records over 2 million clones, around 92% being singletons. The material sequenced was naive CD4+ T cells from PBMCs. These receptors all stem from a man between 18 and 35 years old in good health. Some clones in this sample may be carry-over from other donors' samples. The CDR3 runs from the conserved cysteine through the conserved F or W. D genes are given only for firm matches. The size of a clone is reported for some rows only, either as once, few or many, or as a class for expanded clones.

cdr3_nt cdr3_aa v_call d_call j_call clone_size
TGTGCCACCAGCAGAAATCAGGGCCCCGGCGAGCAGTACTTC CATSRNQGPGEQYF TRBV15 . TRBJ2-7 .
TGTGCCAGCAGCCCCCAGCGGGAGGGCCGCGGTGAGCAGTTCTTC CASSPQREGRGEQFF TRBV7-3 TRBD2 TRBJ2-1 .
TGTGCCAGCAGCACACCGGGACAGGGTAACGTATACGAGCAGTACTTC CASSTPGQGNVYEQYF TRBV5-6 TRBD1 TRBJ2-7 .
TGTGCCAGTAGTCAACGGGGACTAGCTGCGGAGACCCAGTACTTC CASSQRGLAAETQYF TRBV19 TRBD2 TRBJ2-5 once
TGTGCCAGCAGCAAAGAATCAATCCAAAATCAGCCCCAGCATTTT CASSKESIQNQPQHF TRBV7-9 . TRBJ1-5 .
TGTGCCAGCAGCCTTCAAATAAGCACCGGGGAGCTGTTTTTT CASSLQISTGELFF TRBV7-9 . TRBJ2-2 .
TGTGCCAGCAGCTTGGGGCTAGCGTTCCAAGAGACCCAGTACTTC CASSLGLAFQETQYF TRBV5-4 . TRBJ2-5 .
TGTGCCAGCAGCTTAAGGGACAGCTCCTACGAGCAGTACTTC CASSLRDSSYEQYF TRBV7-9 TRBD1 TRBJ2-7 few
TGTGCCAGCAACCTACCGGGACAGGGGTTCCCCATCTACGAGCAGTACTTC CASNLPGQGFPIYEQYF TRBV2 TRBD1 TRBJ2-7 .
TGTGCCAGCAGCTTATATTCGGGGGCTAATCAGCCCCAGCATTTT CASSLYSGANQPQHF TRBV7-2 . TRBJ1-5 .
TGTGCCAGCAGCCAGGGTGGGACTGAAGCTTTCTTT CASSQGGTEAFF TRBV11-2 . TRBJ1-1 .
TGTGCCAGCAGTGGACAGGGGGGAATAGATGAGCAGTTCTTC CASSGQGGIDEQFF TRBV6-4 TRBD1 TRBJ2-1 .
TGTGCCAGCTTAGCCGGGGAGCTGTTTTTT CASLAGELFF TRBV7-9 . TRBJ2-2 .
TGTGCCAGCAGCTTGGGAAGCACAGATACGCAGTATTTT CASSLGSTDTQYF TRBV7-9 . TRBJ2-3 .
TGTGCCAGCAGCCGGGTGGGACAGGGCTGGGTCACCGGGGAGCTGTTTTTT CASSRVGQGWVTGELFF TRBV4-2 TRBD1 TRBJ2-2 .
TGTGCCAGCAGTCAACGCGGGGGGGGCTATGGCTACACCTTC CASSQRGGGYGYTF TRBV27 . TRBJ1-2 few
TGTGCCAGCAGCACGGACAGGGGCTACGAGCAGTACTTC CASSTDRGYEQYF TRBV2 TRBD1 TRBJ2-7 few
TGTGCCACCGTCATAGCGGGGACCTACGAGCAGTACTTC CATVIAGTYEQYF TRBV28 TRBD2 TRBJ2-7 .
TGCGCCAGCAGCGTAGCGGTGGTGACCGGGGAGCTGTTTTTT CASSVAVVTGELFF TRBV5-1 . TRBJ2-2 .
TGCAGCGTTGGGTACGGTGCAACTAATGAAAAACTGTTTTTT CSVGYGATNEKLFF TRBV29-1 . TRBJ1-4 once
TGTGCCAGCAGCCGACAACGGGACTTCCAAGAGACCCAGTACTTC CASSRQRDFQETQYF TRBV4-2 . TRBJ2-5 .
TGCAGTGCCCCGCTCTACAATGAGCAGTTCTTC CSAPLYNEQFF TRBV20-1 . TRBJ2-1 .
TGTGCCAGCAGCTTAGACGGGAGTGTCGGCGAGCAGTACTTC CASSLDGSVGEQYF TRBV11-3 . TRBJ2-7 once
TGTGCCAGCCGGACCGGGACAGCGAACACCGGGGAGCTGTTTTTT CASRTGTANTGELFF TRBV18 TRBD1 TRBJ2-2 .
TGTGCCACCCATTTACAGGGGCGCGACATTCAGTACTTC CATHLQGRDIQYF TRBV6-1 TRBD1 TRBJ2-4 once
TGCAGTGCCCCCCTGGCCGGTGAAGCTTTCTTT CSAPLAGEAFF TRBV20-1 . TRBJ1-1 .
TGTGCCAGCAAGTCCCAGCGGGAGTGGGTCGAGCAGTACTTC CASKSQREWVEQYF TRBV2 TRBD2 TRBJ2-7 .
TGTGCCAGCTCACCTGACAGATTAAGAACCTACGAGCAGTACTTC CASSPDRLRTYEQYF TRBV18 . TRBJ2-7 once
TGTGCCAGCAGCTTGACGGGACAGGGGGTGGAGACCCAGTACTTC CASSLTGQGVETQYF TRBV7-3 TRBD1 TRBJ2-5 .
TGTGCCAGCAGTTTATGGGCCGAGGGGGACCCCGGGGCTTTCTTT CASSLWAEGDPGAFF TRBV28 . TRBJ1-1 .
TGTGCCAGCTCACTCACTAGCACAGATACGCAGTATTTT CASSLTSTDTQYF TRBV18 . TRBJ2-3 .
TGTGCCAGTAGTATATCGACTAGTAGGGAGACCCAGTACTTC CASSISTSRETQYF TRBV19 . TRBJ2-5 .
TGTGCCAGCAGGAGGGCCGTGGCCACTGAAGCTTTCTTT CASRRAVATEAFF TRBV25-1 . TRBJ1-1 few
TGTGCCAGCAGCTTGGCCCCTACTAGCGGGAACACCGGGGAGCTGTTTTTT CASSLAPTSGNTGELFF TRBV5-4 TRBD2 TRBJ2-2 .
TGTGCCATCAGTGAGTCGATACTAGCCCCCTACAATGAGCAGTTCTTC CAISESILAPYNEQFF TRBV10-3 . TRBJ2-1 .
TGTGCCAGCAGCTTAGTTTGGCAGGGGGCGCGGGAGCAGTACTTC CASSLVWQGAREQYF TRBV7-2 TRBD1 TRBJ2-7 .
TGTGCCAGCAGTGACAGGGCCTCCCGCACAGATACGCAGTATTTT CASSDRASRTDTQYF TRBV25-1 . TRBJ2-3 .
TGTGCCAGCAGCGTAGAGATACACTACAATGAGCAGTTCTTC CASSVEIHYNEQFF TRBV9 . TRBJ2-1 few
TGTGCCAGCAATACACTCACGCACACACCCGGGGAAGCTTTCTTT CASNTLTHTPGEAFF TRBV28 . TRBJ1-1 .
TGTGCCACCAGCAGAGATTCTGTCAGGGTCTCCTACAATGAGCAGTTCTTC CATSRDSVRVSYNEQFF TRBV15 . TRBJ2-1 .
TGTGCCAGCAGCGTCGGACTAGCGGCGAACTACGAGCAGTACTTC CASSVGLAANYEQYF TRBV9 TRBD2 TRBJ2-7 .
TGTGCCAGCAGCTTTCGGAGGTTGGTTAATGAGCAGTTCTTC CASSFRRLVNEQFF TRBV13 . TRBJ2-1 .
TGTGCCAGCAGCTTCCTCGGGACTAGCGGGGATTACAATGAGCAGTTCTTC CASSFLGTSGDYNEQFF TRBV11-2 TRBD2 TRBJ2-1 .
TGTGCCAGTAGTATAGCGGACAGGGCGAACACTGAAGCTTTCTTT CASSIADRANTEAFF TRBV19 TRBD1 TRBJ1-1 .
TGTGCCAGCAGGTCTGGGAACACTGAAGCTTTCTTT CASRSGNTEAFF TRBV27 . TRBJ1-1 .
TGTGCCAGCAGCGTAGTACAGGGTGCTACCGGGGAGCTGTTTTTT CASSVVQGATGELFF TRBV9 . TRBJ2-2 .
TGTGCCAGCAGCTTATTTGCCGGGACTAGCGGGAGATACGAGCAGTACTTC CASSLFAGTSGRYEQYF TRBV7-2 TRBD2 TRBJ2-7 .
TGCGCCAGCAGCCAAGATTTAGAGATAGGGACAGCGCACTCTGGAAACACCATATATTTT CASSQDLEIGTAHSGNTIYF TRBV4-3 TRBD1 TRBJ1-3 .
TGTGCCAGCAGTTCATGGGGGACTAGCTATAACAATGAGCAGTTCTTC CASSSWGTSYNNEQFF TRBV6-5 TRBD2 TRBJ2-1 once
TGTGCCAGCAGTACGGACAGGGGTCTCTACGAGCAGTACTTC CASSTDRGLYEQYF TRBV6-5 TRBD1 TRBJ2-7 .
TGTGCCAGCAGCTTCGCCGGGACTAGCGGGAGGGCAGATACGCAGTATTTT CASSFAGTSGRADTQYF TRBV7-3 TRBD2 TRBJ2-3 .